This T cell receptor beta chain was captured in a study of T cells in Graves' hyperthyroidism and ophthalmopathy (dated by TCRdb to between 2019 and 2020). Describing the broader study: Peripheral blood samples were taken at the time of initial diagnosis, prior to any treatment. The 95 to 100 discovery patients were randomly split 7:3 into training and test sets. TCR V-J signatures able to tell the groups apart were searched for in a discovery cohort of 95 or so patients, of whom around 43 had Graves' ophthalmopathy and 57 had stable Graves' hyperthyroidism. An independent validation cohort of around 19 hyperthyroidism patients and 17 patients who later progressed to ophthalmopathy tested prospective prediction of ophthalmopathy. In more than 5 Graves' hyperthyroidism patients, the study also compared T-cell repertoires from thyroid tissue with T-cell repertoires from blood. The paper describes TCR Vbeta CDR3 sequencing of some 130 peripheral blood samples, made up of about 41 ophthalmopathy patients, some 76 hyperthyroidism patients and roughly 17 progressor patients. After blood sampling, hyperthyroidism patients were treated with methimazole at a starting dose of 30 mg daily, and ophthalmopathy patients were treated with high-dose intravenous methylprednisolone. What the study reported, not specific to this receptor: In validation, the model predicted progression to ophthalmopathy a median of approximately 6.6 months before onset, with roughly 71% sensitivity and roughly 72% specificity. Sample size was not statistically predetermined, and blinding of investigators to group allocation was not performed. Ophthalmopathy was separated from stable hyperthyroidism by a 13 V-J signature model, with about 88% sensitivity and roughly 81% specificity obtained in cross-validation and 80%/75% obtained in testing. Most expanded thyroid clonotypes (frequency above 0.001) were also detected in blood, suggesting blood repertoires may reflect thyroid immune responses.

Including the terminal cysteine and phenylalanine, the CDR3 comprises 17 residues. The read is trimmed to its CDR3 DNA, 51 bases read in frame from base 1. Taken from the germline V gene, the CDR1 and CDR2 loops are MDHEN and SYDVKM. Trimming accounts for 3 bases at V and 4 bases at J, while the number of junction bases matched to no gene is 14. The TCR beta CDR3 regions were amplified from the RNA transcripts. The first round of RT-PCR for the TCR CDR3 was performed with the HTBI primer set and the Qiagen OneStep RT-PCR kit. Libraries were constructed in a second round of multiplex PCR, after which size selection and purification were performed. Paired-end sequencing of the libraries was performed with 100 bp reads on an Illumina HiSeq2000. As for how the authors treated the data: Raw data were processed with SOAPnuke, discarding reads with adapters, uncalled bases, mean Phred below 15, or no exact constant-primer or identifier match. COPE v1.2.5 was used to merge high-quality paired reads, and clonotypes were defined as unique nucleotide sequences. MiTCR v1.1 was used to align the clonotypes against IMGT TRBV, TRBD and TRBJ reference segments. The analysis was restricted to V-J combinations with a frequency above 0.0001, which together covered around 99% of the repertoires. The TCS score was defined as F50 (clonal expansion) divided by E x V (chaos), with BLOSUM62-based TCRdist calculated between CDR3 peptides within each V-J. Welch's t-statistics and random forest reduced 500 to 550 V-J features to 13, which were used in a naive Bayes classifier (R e1071). TCRdb reworked the public reads: Q25 trimming with fastp, MiXCR clone assembly, productive beta chains retained. Duplicate CDR3 protein sequences are folded into a single record with the most common DNA and genes. These V and J calls rely on TCRdb rather than the paper's analysis. The sample includes 340,000 or so distinct CDR3 sequences, with 18% observed a single time. The ten largest clonotypes hold approximately 49% of the sample.

There are many counts of this clonotype. Its antigen target is currently unknown. One base away there is no much larger clone; base qualities are not given. Stable Graves' hyperthyroidism was defined as no progression to ophthalmopathy during 18 months of follow-up. The hyperthyroidism patients were between 18 and 65 years old and newly diagnosed, with a disease duration of less than 2 months. Any patient with an uncontrolled infection, another autoimmune disease, pregnancy or lactation was excluded. Clinical symptoms, serum thyroxine and TRAb, thyroid ultrasound, and orbital computed tomography formed the basis for the diagnoses. PBMCs were isolated from roughly 10 ml of fresh peripheral blood by Ficoll-Paque density gradient centrifugation. Total RNA was extracted with Trizol reagent, and quality was checked on an Agilent 2100 Bioanalyzer.

This sequence originates from a woman in her forties or fifties with Graves' hyperthyroidism. The sample was blood. The chain is encoded by TRBV28 joined to TRBJ1-2, and 7 junction bases match TRBD1. The bases are TGTGCCAGCAGTTTCGTAAAACAGGGGACCTTTCCCTATGGCTACACCTTC. Its coded protein is CASSFVKQGTFPYGYTF.